This T cell receptor (beta chain) was found in a study of T-cell memory formation after mild COVID-19. Study background: Across donors, TCR clusters were largely donor specific. General observations from the study: The study found balanced CD4/CD8 in clones contracting day 15 to 85 and a CD4+ lean in later expanders. Contracting CD4+ clones were located mainly in CM and EM, and CD8+ clones in EMRA. Cross-reactive memory appears to have joined, as suggested by some responding clones showing up in pre-infection memory.

The CDR3 is made up of 15 amino acids. Trimming pared 5 bases from V and 0 bases from J, leaving 13 bases between. CDR1 is SGHTA and CDR2 is FQGTGA in the germline V gene. TCRdb re-analysed the 5' RACE reads in MiXCR, keeping a single row per CDR3 protein. Here the sample spans about 400,000 distinct CDR3 sequences, approximately 15% being singletons. Of note for this clonotype: Its antigen is not identified.

Material: PBMCs or a T cell subset sorted from them (not recorded which). This receptor was identified in a man aged 18 to 30 who had mild COVID-19 (a few samples of this study predate the infection). Cell type and time point are not known. The chain has TRBV7-3 and TRBJ1-1; D is possibly TRBD1 (5 bases). CDR3 loop: CASSLYRPVNTEAFF. CDR3 coding DNA: TGTGCCAGCAGCCTATACAGGCCCGTGAACACTGAAGCTTTCTTT.